This passage covers 27 T cell receptor beta chains from one sample sequenced in a study of cytomegalovirus exposure and HLA in healthy donors. Amplification used 60 Vbeta primers and 13 Jbeta primers. Measured with immunoSEQ multiplex PCR; TCRdb has only the in-frame clones, and not every one. The sample yields around 93,000 clones, 75% to 85% seen once. Sequencing was performed on PBMCs. Receptors were obtained from a man younger than 45 in good health and CMV-seropositive.

The rearrangement joins TRBV28 to TRBJ2-2; 16 nucleotides match TRBD2. CDR1 and CDR2 from the germline V gene are MDHEN and SYDVKM. CDR3 length: 18 residues. Trimming took 4 bases from V and 4 from J; bases not matched to a gene: 6. The CDR3 sequence: CASSSFGTSGRATGELFF. CDR3 nucleotides: TGTGCCAGCAGTTCGTTCGGGACTAGCGGGAGGGCCACCGGGGAGCTGTTTTTT.

This clone was observed a few times. The V and J genes are TRBV4-3 and TRBJ2-3; no reliable D call. This CDR3 has 14 amino acids. CDR1 LGHNA and CDR2 YSLEER come from the germline V gene. V lost 2 bases, J lost 8 bases, and 14 bases lay in between. CDR3 protein: CASSQLINAPTQYF. The CDR3 coding sequence is TGCGCCAGCAGCCAACTAATTAATGCACCTACGCAGTATTTT.

This chain links TRBV6-1 with TRBJ1-3; a possible D gene is TRBD1 (6 bases). V was trimmed by 1 base and J by 4 bases, leaving 23 bases between them. The germline gives CDR1 MNHNS, CDR2 SASEGT. The CDR3 covers 19 residues. Written as DNA, the CDR3 is TGTGCCAGCAGTGAAGGGAATTGGGGCCCAACAGGGTTCGGAAACACCATATATTTT. This encodes CASSEGNWGPTGFGNTIYF.

The chain recombines TRBV7-9 with TRBJ2-5, with D possibly matching TRBD2 (6 bases). Germline V gene sequence: CDR1 SEHNR, CDR2 FQNEAQ (reference sequence). V lost 5 bases and J lost 10, with 11 bases in between. CDR3 length: 11 residues. Here the CDR3 DNA reads TGTGCCAGCAGCAGCGGGCCGAGCCAGTACTTC. Encoded protein: CASSSGPSQYF.

J is TRBJ1-5 and V is TRBV18; 7 bases fit TRBD1. CDR1 is KGHSH, CDR2 LQKENI, per germline. The junction had 2 bases not matched to a gene; V was cut back by 1 base and J by 2 bases. This CDR3 spans 15 amino acids. The CDR3, as DNA: TGTGCCAGCTCACCACGACAGGGAGGCAATCAGCCCCAGCATTTT. This encodes CASSPRQGGNQPQHF.

This clone has only a few counts. The rearrangement uses TRBV7-9 and TRBJ1-2, with a weak D call TRBD1 (6 bases). The V end lost 5 bases, the J end lost 4 bases, and 11 bases lay between the germline ends. CDR3 length: 13 amino acids. Looked up from germline, CDR1 is SEHNR and CDR2 is FQNEAQ (reference sequence). CDR3 residues: CASSVGQFYGYTF. The CDR3 nucleotides read TGTGCCAGCAGCGTTGGACAGTTCTATGGCTACACCTTC.

This rearrangement joins TRBV4-1 to TRBJ2-1; 10 bases are shared with TRBD1. V shed 5 bases, J shed 0 bases, and the junction held 4 bases outside the gene matches. The CDR3 has 16 residues. Per the germline V gene, CDR1 is MGHRA and CDR2 is YSYEKL. This CDR3 is CASSFRDRGSYNEQFF. The CDR3, as DNA: TGCGCCAGCAGCTTTAGGGACAGGGGCTCCTACAATGAGCAGTTCTTC.

This chain links TRBV6-1 with TRBJ2-7; no clear D. Trimming cost V 1 base and J 3 bases, with 7 bases left between them. The CDR3 runs 13 residues. Germline loops: CDR1 MNHNS, CDR2 SASEGT. The CDR3, as DNA: TGTGCCAGCAGTGAAGACAGTTTCTACGAGCAGTACTTC. Protein product: CASSEDSFYEQYF.

DNA for the CDR3: TGTGCCAGCAGTCCCCAGGCCGGAACTAATGAAAAACTGTTTTTT. As protein: CASSPQAGTNEKLFF. The gene calls are TRBV28 and TRBJ1-4; D not resolved. V was cut by 5 bases and J by 1 base, with 11 bases left in between. This CDR3 contains 15 residues. Per the germline V gene, CDR1 is MDHEN and CDR2 is SYDVKM.

J is TRBJ2-1 and V is TRBV6-1; 8 positions match TRBD1. This CDR3 is built from 14 residues. CDR1 is MNHNS and CDR2 is SASEGT in the germline V gene. V trimming: 4 bases; J trimming: 4 bases; junction bases outside the gene matches: 3. CDR3 region: CASSVRQGYNEQFF. The CDR3 nucleotides read TGTGCCAGCAGTGTGCGACAGGGGTACAATGAGCAGTTCTTC.

The chain recombines TRBV6-5 with TRBJ2-7, with TRBD1 matching over 9 bases. The CDR3 loop spans 16 amino acids. V gave up 4 bases and J gave up 3 bases; unmatched junction bases: 10. Germline assignment: CDR1 MNHEY and CDR2 SVGAGI. DNA for the CDR3: TGTGCCAGCAGTTCGTTAACCGGGACAGGGATCTACGAGCAGTACTTC. Translation gives CASSSLTGTGIYEQYF.

V and J are TRBV5-1 and TRBJ2-1; 13 nucleotides match TRBD2. Trimming at V came to 0 bases and at J to 0 bases, leaving 0 bases not matched to a gene. This CDR3 comprises 17 residues. The germline CDR1 and CDR2 sequences are SGHRS and YFSETQ. CDR3 coding DNA: TGCGCCAGCAGCTTGGGGACTAGCGGGGGCTCCTACAATGAGCAGTTCTTC. Protein product: CASSLGTSGGSYNEQFF.

There are a few counts of this clone. CDR3: CASCLLAGVSAYNEQFF. The CDR3 nucleotides read TGTGCCAGCTGTCTACTAGCGGGAGTATCGGCCTACAATGAGCAGTTCTTC. V and J are TRBV13 and TRBJ2-1; 11 positions agree with TRBD2. V lost 8 bases to trimming and J lost 2 bases; unmatched junction nucleotides: 11. CDR1 and CDR2 from the germline V gene are PRHDT and FYEKMQ (reference sequence). This CDR3 spans 17 amino acids. The full variable domain, in which reference TRBV13 and TRBJ2-1 provide the parts outside the CDR3, is AAGVIQSPRHLIKEKRETATLKCYPIPRHDTVYWYQQGPGQDPQFLISFYEKMQSDKGSIPDRFSAQQFSDYHSELNMSSLELGDSALYFCASCLLAGVSAYNEQFFGPGTRLTVL.

The table lists this clone with a few counts. The V and J genes are TRBV12-5 and TRBJ2-1; a weak D match, TRBD2 (6 bases). The germline CDR1 and CDR2 sequences are LGHNT and FRNRAP. Trimming stripped 7 bases from V and 11 bases from J, with 18 bases between. The CDR3 is 13 residues long. The CDR3 DNA reads TGTGCTAGTGCCCCGATGGCGGGGCCCAAGCAGTTCTTC. This gives the protein CASAPMAGPKQFF.

The gene calls are TRBV30 and TRBJ1-1; D gene uncertain. V was pared by 8 bases and J by 0 bases, with 10 bases between. The CDR3 is 12 residues long. The germline gives CDR1 GTSNPN, CDR2 SVGIG (reference sequence). CDR3 coding DNA: TGTGCCCGCTCAGCGCTGAACACTGAAGCTTTCTTT. It codes for CARSALNTEAFF.

The chain couples TRBV2 to TRBJ2-7; no reliable D call. The CDR3 covers 14 residues. V dropped 1 base and J dropped 3 bases, with 10 bases sitting between them. CDR1 is SNHLY and CDR2 is FYNNEI in the germline V gene. CDR3 in amino acids: CASSEGGAYYEQYF. For the CDR3, the DNA is TGTGCCAGCAGTGAAGGCGGCGCTTACTACGAGCAGTACTTC.

V gene TRBV7-9 combines with J gene TRBJ2-4; 10 nucleotides agree with TRBD1. The CDR3 is 16 residues long. Germline CDR1 SEHNR, CDR2 FQNEAQ (reference sequence). The junction had 7 bases not matched to a gene; V was cut back by 5 bases and J by 3 bases. The CDR3 DNA reads TGTGCCAGCAGCCCGCGGACAGGGGGTTTCAAAAACATTCAGTACTTC. Protein product: CASSPRTGGFKNIQYF.

This chain connects TRBV27 to TRBJ2-5; TRBD1 aligns across 9 bases. Unmatched junction bases numbered 5, after V lost 4 bases and J lost 5 bases. This CDR3 is built from 14 residues. Germline V CDR1 and CDR2: MNHEY, SMNVEV (reference sequence). The CDR3, as DNA: TGTGCCAGCAGTTCCATAGGACAGGGGGAGACCCAGTACTTC. Protein: CASSSIGQGETQYF.

The chain links TRBV6-1 to TRBJ2-3; 8 bases match TRBD2. The germline CDR1 and CDR2 sequences are MNHNS and SASEGT. This CDR3 spans 14 amino acids. The V gene end was trimmed by 6 bases and the J gene end by 0 bases; junction bases not matched to a gene: 2. CDR3 DNA sequence: TGTGCCAGCAGCGTAGCGGGAAGCACAGATACGCAGTATTTT. Its translation: CASSVAGSTDTQYF.

V is TRBV7-8 and J is TRBJ2-1; perhaps TRBD2 as D (5 bases). The CDR3 contains 16 residues. Germline CDR1 reads SGHVS; CDR2 reads FQNEAQ. The germline V and J ends were trimmed by 5 bases and 2 bases, with 16 bases remaining between them. The CDR3 region is CASSGGRTGTYNEQFF. The DNA of the CDR3 is TGTGCCAGCAGCGGCGGCCGGACTGGGACCTACAATGAGCAGTTCTTC.

V is TRBV25-1 and J is TRBJ1-1; TRBD1 is a possible D gene (6 bases). Germline V gene data show CDR1 as MGHDK and CDR2 as SYGVNS. Between the trimmed V and J ends, which lost 4 bases and 4 bases, there was a span of 16 bases. CDR3 length: 15 amino acids. In DNA form, the CDR3 reads TGTGCCAGCAGTGGAACGGCAGGGGAGGGCACTGAAGCTTTCTTT. It codes for CASSGTAGEGTEAFF.

This rearrangement joins TRBV7-6 to TRBJ1-5, with 10 bases aligning to TRBD1. The CDR3 has 16 amino acids. The V gene end was trimmed by 1 base and the J gene end by 4 bases; junction bases not matched to a gene: 4. Germline lookup yields CDR1 SGHVS and CDR2 FNYEAQ. CDR3 sequence: CASSLGGQGVNQPQHF. The CDR3 DNA sequence: TGTGCCAGCAGCTTAGGAGGACAGGGGGTGAATCAGCCCCAGCATTTT. The full variable domain, rest sourced from reference TRBV7-6 and TRBJ1-5, is GAGVSQSPRYKVTKRGQDVALRCDPISGHVSLYWYRQALGQGPEFLTYFNYEAQQDKSGLPNDRFSAERPEGSISTLTIQRTEQRDSAMYRCASSLGGQGVNQPQHFGDGTRLSIL.

The rearrangement uses TRBV5-4 and TRBJ1-3, with 7 bases that match TRBD1. V lost 0 bases to trimming and J lost 7 bases; unmatched junction nucleotides: 10. Per germline, CDR1 SGHNT and CDR2 YYREEE (reference sequence). The CDR3 totals 16 residues. The CDR3: CASSLDVTGVENTIYF. In nucleotides, the CDR3 is TGTGCCAGCAGCTTGGATGTCACAGGGGTTGAGAACACCATATATTTT.

The chain carries TRBV19 and TRBJ2-2; TRBD1 aligns across 10 bases. The V segment lost 5 bases and the J segment 3 bases; nucleotides outside the gene matches: 6. Germline CDR1 and CDR2: LNHDA and SQIVND (reference sequence). The CDR3 is 16 residues long. CDR3: CASSLRDRGYTGELFF. The CDR3, as DNA: TGTGCCAGTAGTCTACGGGACAGGGGCTACACCGGGGAGCTGTTTTTT.

This rearrangement joins TRBV27 to TRBJ2-7, with TRBD2 as a possible D gene (6 bases). Trimming left V 2 bases short and J 0 bases short, with 8 bases between. CDR1 is MNHEY and CDR2 is SMNVEV in the germline V gene (reference sequence). The CDR3 consists of 14 residues. The CDR3 nucleotides are TGTGCCAGCAGTTTACGGGAGAGCTCCTACGAGCAGTACTTC. Its protein product is CASSLRESSYEQYF.

The chain couples TRBV5-6 to TRBJ2-1; unclear D gene. CDR3 length: 13 residues. Germline CDR1 reads SGHDT; CDR2 reads YYEEEE. Trimming removed 5 bases at V and 5 bases at J, with 11 bases between. CDR3 sequence (DNA): TGTGCCAGCAGTCTCGGTCCCGACAATGAGCAGTTCTTC. This sequence encodes CASSLGPDNEQFF.

V gene TRBV18 combines with J gene TRBJ1-1; D gene uncertain. V shed 0 bases and J shed 1 base, with 6 bases lying between them. Germline CDR1 reads KGHSH; CDR2 reads LQKENI. This CDR3 is built from 14 residues. In nucleotides, the CDR3 is TGTGCCAGCTCACCACCGCCAGGGAACACTGAAGCTTTCTTT. It is translated as CASSPPPGNTEAFF.